This passage covers 19 T cell receptor beta chains from one sample sequenced in a study of OX40 agonist ivuxolimab in advanced cancers. Data came from immunoSEQ multiplex PCR; TCRdb stores just in-frame clones and leaves some out. The sample holds approximately 70,000 clones, 65% to 90% seen once. The source was CD4+ or CD8+ T cells sorted from blood, collected in a trial of the OX40 agonist ivuxolimab. These receptor sequences come from an adult with an advanced solid tumor such as melanoma, head and neck, liver or kidney cancer.

This clone showed up just once. The CDR3 sequence: CASSEQGARVGELFF. DNA for the CDR3: TGTGCCAGCAGTGAACAGGGGGCGAGAGTCGGGGAGCTGTTTTTT. The chain combines TRBV25-1 with TRBJ2-2, with 8 bases matching TRBD1. The CDR3 extends over 15 amino acids. Trimming took 2 bases from V and 7 from J; bases not matched to a gene: 6. Germline V gene lookup returns CDR1 MGHDK and CDR2 SYGVNS.

Here the CDR3 reads CASSLQNYGYTF. CDR3 DNA: TGTGCCAGCAGCTTGCAAAACTATGGCTACACCTTC. This chain connects TRBV5-8 to TRBJ1-2; D unresolved. V was cut by 1 base and J by 2 bases, with 3 bases left in between. The germline gives CDR1 SGHTS, CDR2 YDEGEE. This CDR3 is built from 12 residues.

This clone was seen only a few times. The J gene is TRBJ1-6, the V gene TRBV28; tentative D call: TRBD1 (5 bases). V shed 5 bases and J shed 10 bases, with 27 bases lying between them. The CDR3 contains 18 residues. Germline V gene sequence: CDR1 MDHEN, CDR2 SYDVKM. In DNA form, the CDR3 reads TGTGCCAGCAGTCAACCTTTCTACCGGGACGGGGGTAGATCACCCCTCCACTTT. It encodes CASSQPFYRDGGRSPLHF.

The chain employs TRBV7-9 and TRBJ1-6; D may be TRBD1 (5 bases). There are 16 residues in the CDR3. V lost 3 bases to trimming and J lost 6 bases, with 15 bases between them. Per germline, CDR1 SEHNR and CDR2 FQNEAQ (reference sequence). DNA of the CDR3: TGTGCCAGCAGCTTGAGAAGTTCGGGGGGTAATTCACCCCTCCACTTT. Amino acid sequence: CASSLRSSGGNSPLHF.

J is TRBJ2-7 and V is TRBV6-6, with 8 bases identical to TRBD1. V lost 6 bases, J lost 6 bases, and 7 bases stayed unmatched. The CDR3 spans 13 residues. CDR1 and CDR2 (germline): MNHNY, SVGAGI (reference sequence). The CDR3 protein is CASRWTGWAEQYF. The CDR3 coding sequence is TGTGCCAGCAGATGGACAGGGTGGGCCGAGCAGTACTTC.

V usage is TRBV4-1 and J usage is TRBJ2-7; 7 bases map to TRBD1. J was trimmed by 0 bases and V by 2 bases; bases with no gene match: 4. The CDR3 totals 15 residues. Germline CDR1 and CDR2: MGHRA and YSYEKL. CDR3 nucleotides: TGCGCCAGCAGCCAAAGCCAGGGGGTCTCCTACGAGCAGTACTTC. It specifies CASSQSQGVSYEQYF.

The chain uses TRBV7-9 and TRBJ1-2, with 7 nucleotides matching TRBD1. Germline lookup yields CDR1 SEHNR and CDR2 FQNEAQ (reference sequence). The CDR3 sequence is 16 residues long. V was pared by 5 bases and J by 8 bases, with 17 bases of the junction left unmatched. As DNA, the CDR3 is TGTGCCAGCAGCCCAAGAGACAAGACAGGGAAGAACGGCTACACCTTC. Protein sequence: CASSPRDKTGKNGYTF.

The genes are TRBV19 and TRBJ1-5; possibly TRBD1 for D (6 bases). The CDR3 sequence is 15 residues long. V was clipped by 1 base and J by 7 bases, with 14 bases between them. Germline CDR1 LNHDA, CDR2 SQIVND (reference sequence). CDR3 DNA: TGTGCCAGTAGTATAGGGGGGGCGATGGGGCAGCCCCAGCATTTT. Its translation is CASSIGGAMGQPQHF. The variable domain in full, completed from reference TRBV19 and TRBJ1-5, reads DGGITQSPKYLFRKEGQNVTLSCEQNLNHDAMYWYRQDPGQGLRLIYYSQIVNDFQKGDIAEGYSVSREKKESFPLTVTSAQKNPTAFYLCASSIGGAMGQPQHFGDGTRLSIL.

The rearrangement joins TRBV29-1 to TRBJ1-1; 10 nucleotides match TRBD1. The CDR3 is 13 amino acids. Germline-derived CDR1 and CDR2 are SQVTM and ANQGSEA. Germline trimming cut 7 bases from V and 8 bases from J; bases unmatched to any gene: 10. CDR3: CSAGAGTGEEAFF. CDR3 coding DNA: TGCAGCGCCGGGGCCGGGACAGGGGAGGAAGCTTTCTTT.

The chain couples TRBV29-1 to TRBJ1-2; TRBD1 matches at 7 bases. CDR1 is SQVTM and CDR2 is ANQGSEA in the germline V gene. The CDR3 is 13 residues long. The junction had 7 bases not matched to a gene; V was cut back by 7 bases and J by 2 bases. The CDR3 loop reads CSGGDSVNYGYTF. CDR3 nucleotide sequence: TGCAGCGGGGGGGACAGCGTGAACTATGGCTACACCTTC.

This clone was seen a few times. The chain has TRBV2 and TRBJ1-5; tentative D call: TRBD1 (6 bases). Germline V lookup: CDR1 SNHLY, CDR2 FYNNEI. V lost 6 bases and J lost 2, with 11 bases in between. This CDR3 contains 14 residues. The CDR3 DNA reads TGTGCCAGCAGAGGGGACATTCGCAATCAGCCCCAGCATTTT. Its translation: CASRGDIRNQPQHF.

This clone has a single count. The chain recombines TRBV2 with TRBJ2-3; TRBD1 is a possible D gene (5 bases). Germline lookup yields CDR1 SNHLY and CDR2 FYNNEI. The CDR3 totals 15 residues. Trimming shortened V by 5 bases and J by 0 bases, and 12 bases separated the two germline ends. CDR3 in DNA: TGTGCCAGCAGTAGACAGCAACTTAGCACAGATACGCAGTATTTT. Protein product: CASSRQQLSTDTQYF.

The chain uses TRBV27 and TRBJ2-1, with D perhaps TRBD1 (6 bases). This CDR3 is built from 15 residues. Trimming pared 8 bases from V and 5 bases from J, leaving 19 bases between. CDR1 and CDR2 (germline): MNHEY, SMNVEV (reference sequence). In DNA form, the CDR3 reads TGTGCCAGCTCTGTAGGGGGTGGGGTTCACAATGAGCAGTTCTTC. This sequence encodes CASSVGGGVHNEQFF.

This rearrangement joins TRBV19 to TRBJ2-7; 8 nucleotides line up with TRBD1. V lost 8 bases and J lost 2; bases outside the gene matches: 2. Looked up from germline, CDR1 is LNHDA and CDR2 is SQIVND (reference sequence). The CDR3 is made up of 12 amino acids. The CDR3 DNA sequence: TGTGCCAGTGGGGACAGGCCCTACGAGCAGTACTTC. The encoded protein is CASGDRPYEQYF.

The rearrangement uses TRBV5-1 and TRBJ2-5; 8 bases align to TRBD1. The J call may be faulty, since TRBJ2-7 better matches the DNA end. CDR3 size: 15 residues. Germline-derived CDR1 and CDR2 are SGHRS and YFSETQ. Here the CDR3 DNA reads TGCGCCAGCAGCTTGCTGGGACAGGTCTCCTACGAGCAGTACTTC. It is translated as CASSLLGQVSYEQYF.

The chain is built from TRBV5-4 and TRBJ2-2, with D unclear. The CDR3 totals 16 residues. Germline V gene sequence: CDR1 SGHNT, CDR2 YYREEE (reference sequence). With 7 bases removed from V and 5 bases from J, the gap between germline ends came to 21 bases. The CDR3 here is CASGSQTTVLTGELFF. In DNA form, the CDR3 reads TGTGCCAGCGGATCACAGACGACGGTATTAACCGGGGAGCTGTTTTTT. The complete variable domain, with remaining parts taken from reference TRBV5-4 and TRBJ2-2, reads ETGVTQSPTHLIKTRGQQVTLRCSSQSGHNTVSWYQQALGQGPQFIFQYYREEENGRGNFPPRFSGLQFPNYSSELNVNALELDDSALYLCASGSQTTVLTGELFFGEGSRLTVL.

This clone was seen only a few times. This chain connects TRBV6-5 to TRBJ2-7, with 9 bases fitting TRBD1. This CDR3 comprises 12 residues. With 8 bases clipped from V and 4 bases from J, the junction kept 3 bases outside the gene matches. Germline values: CDR1 MNHEY, CDR2 SVGAGI. The CDR3 DNA follows: TGTGCCAGCGGGACAGGGCCTTACGAGCAGTACTTC. Its translation is CASGTGPYEQYF.

This chain connects TRBV30 to TRBJ1-3; D remains ambiguous. CDR1 GTSNPN and CDR2 SVGIG come from the germline V gene (reference sequence). V lost 0 bases and J 0 bases, leaving 6 bases between the germline ends. This CDR3 region has 14 residues. This CDR3 is CAWSVGSSGNTIYF. The CDR3 DNA sequence: TGTGCCTGGAGTGTAGGCAGCTCTGGAAACACCATATATTTT.

V gene TRBV28 combines with J gene TRBJ1-2; D gene unclear. The CDR3 spans 15 residues. Trimming shortened V by 3 bases and J by 0 bases, and 11 bases separated the two germline ends. Germline loops: CDR1 MDHEN, CDR2 SYDVKM. CDR3 bases: TGTGCCAGCAGTTTCGCGGACCGGCCTAACTATGGCTACACCTTC. This gives the protein CASSFADRPNYGYTF.